These 2 T cell receptor beta chains were sequenced from one sample in a study of cytomegalovirus exposure and HLA in healthy donors. Sequencing was performed with immunoSEQ multiplex PCR; in TCRdb, only in-frame clones are kept and a portion is missing. This table has some 140,000 clones, roughly 90% appearing once. The sequenced sample consisted of PBMCs. The receptor source for this set is a man younger than 30 in good health and CMV-seropositive.

The V call is TRBV7-2, the J call TRBJ2-2; a possible D gene is TRBD2 (5 bases). The length of the CDR3 is 15 residues. V lost 3 bases and J lost 2, with 10 bases in between. Germline V CDR1 and CDR2: SGHTA, FQGNSA. CDR3 sequence (DNA): TGTGCCAGCAGCTTCCTTGCGGGTAACACCGGGGAGCTGTTTTTT. Protein sequence: CASSFLAGNTGELFF.

The V gene is TRBV5-4, the J gene TRBJ2-5, with a weak D call TRBD2 (6 bases). V was shortened by 4 bases and J by 5 bases, with 15 bases between the two germline ends. CDR1 is SGHNT, CDR2 YYREEE, per germline (reference sequence). The CDR3 spans 14 residues. CDR3 loop: CASSHQDAGETQYF. The CDR3 DNA is TGTGCCAGCAGCCATCAGGACGCGGGGGAGACCCAGTACTTC.